Listed here is a single TCR beta chain. Its matching antigen is unknown. The sample is drawn from a study of shared clonotypes between healthy human individuals. Study results and limitations: Several donors shared 4.5% to 6.5% of their naive CD4 clonotypes.

Germline V gene sequence: CDR1 SGHNT, CDR2 YYREEE (reference sequence). V lost 4 bases and J 0 bases, leaving 11 bases between the germline ends. This CDR3 comprises 14 residues. Repertoires were generated with immunoSEQ multiplex PCR, while TCRdb's copy carries only in-frame clones and drops some. The data contain 1.6 million or so clones, 97% to 99% of them singletons. Negatively enriched CD4+ T cells were divided by CD45RA into naive and memory. The TCR was taken from a man aged 25 to 40 in good health. The sequencing input was naive CD4+ T cells sorted from blood. Documented subset: CD45RA+ positively selected. The chain carries TRBV5-4 and TRBJ2-7; the D gene could be TRBD1 or TRBD2 (5 bases each). The CDR3 is CASSGDPSSYEQYF. The DNA for the CDR3 is TGTGCCAGCAGCGGGGACCCAAGCTCCTACGAGCAGTACTTC.